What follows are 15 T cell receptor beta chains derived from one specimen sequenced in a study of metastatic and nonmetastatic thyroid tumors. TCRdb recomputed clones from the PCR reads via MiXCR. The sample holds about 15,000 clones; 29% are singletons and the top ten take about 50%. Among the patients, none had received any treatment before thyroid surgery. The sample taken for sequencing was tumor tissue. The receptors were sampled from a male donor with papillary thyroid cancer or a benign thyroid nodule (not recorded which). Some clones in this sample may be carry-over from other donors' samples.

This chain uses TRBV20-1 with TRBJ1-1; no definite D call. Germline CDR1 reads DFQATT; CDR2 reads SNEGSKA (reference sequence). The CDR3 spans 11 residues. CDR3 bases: TGCAGCTTTGCTCCGAACACTGAAGCTTTCTTT. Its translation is CSFAPNTEAFF.

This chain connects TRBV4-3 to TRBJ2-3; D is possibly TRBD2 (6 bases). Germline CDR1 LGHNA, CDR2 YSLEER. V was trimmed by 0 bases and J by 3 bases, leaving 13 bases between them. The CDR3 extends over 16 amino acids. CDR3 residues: CASSQDRGIHTDTQYF. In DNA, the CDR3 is TGCGCCAGCAGCCAAGATCGGGGGATCCATACAGATACGCAGTATTTT.

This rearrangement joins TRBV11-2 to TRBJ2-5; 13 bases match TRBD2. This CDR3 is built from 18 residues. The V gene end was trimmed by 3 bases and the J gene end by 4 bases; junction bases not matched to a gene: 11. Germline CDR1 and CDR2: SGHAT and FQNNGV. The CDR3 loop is CASSFTSGRARLGETQYF. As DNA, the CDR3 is TGTGCCAGCAGCTTCACTAGCGGGAGGGCCCGATTGGGAGAGACCCAGTACTTC.

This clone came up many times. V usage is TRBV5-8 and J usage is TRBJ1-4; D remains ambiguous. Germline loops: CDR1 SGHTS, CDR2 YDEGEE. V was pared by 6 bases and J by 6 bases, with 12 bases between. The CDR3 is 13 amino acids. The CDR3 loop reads CASTPEMDEKLFF. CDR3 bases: TGTGCCAGCACCCCGGAGATGGATGAAAAACTGTTTTTT.

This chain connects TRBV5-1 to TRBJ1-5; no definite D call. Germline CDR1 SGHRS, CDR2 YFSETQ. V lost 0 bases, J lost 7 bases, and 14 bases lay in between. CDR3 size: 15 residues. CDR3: CASSLVAGMGQPQHF. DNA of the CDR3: TGCGCCAGCAGCTTGGTCGCGGGGATGGGACAGCCCCAGCATTTT.

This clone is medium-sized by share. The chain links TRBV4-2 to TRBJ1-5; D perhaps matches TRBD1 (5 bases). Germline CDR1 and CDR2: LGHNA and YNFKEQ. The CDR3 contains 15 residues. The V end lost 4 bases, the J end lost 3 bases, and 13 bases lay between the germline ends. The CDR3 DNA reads TGTGCCAGCAGCCTCCAGACAGACTTCAATCAGCCCCAGCATTTT. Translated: CASSLQTDFNQPQHF.

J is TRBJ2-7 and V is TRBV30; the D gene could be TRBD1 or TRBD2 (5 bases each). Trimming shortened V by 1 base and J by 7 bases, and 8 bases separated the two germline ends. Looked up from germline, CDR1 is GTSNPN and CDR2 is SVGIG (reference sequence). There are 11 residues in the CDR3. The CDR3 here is CAWSGGREQYF. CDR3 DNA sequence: TGTGCCTGGAGTGGGGGGAGAGAGCAGTACTTC.

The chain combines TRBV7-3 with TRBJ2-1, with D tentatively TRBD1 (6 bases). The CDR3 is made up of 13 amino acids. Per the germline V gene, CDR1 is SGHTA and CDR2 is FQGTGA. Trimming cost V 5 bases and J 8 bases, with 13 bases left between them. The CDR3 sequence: CASSHRDGDEQFF. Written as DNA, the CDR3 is TGTGCCAGCAGCCACAGGGACGGAGATGAGCAGTTCTTC.

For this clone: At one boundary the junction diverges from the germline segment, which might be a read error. CDR3 nucleotide sequence: TGCGCCAGCAGCTTACAGGGTATCACGAGTCTCGAGAAGTACTTC. Translating it yields CASSLQGITSLEKYF. The chain joins TRBV5-1 to TRBJ2-7; tentatively, D is TRBD1 (6 bases). The germline CDR1 and CDR2 sequences are SGHRS and YFSETQ. The length of the CDR3 is 15 residues.

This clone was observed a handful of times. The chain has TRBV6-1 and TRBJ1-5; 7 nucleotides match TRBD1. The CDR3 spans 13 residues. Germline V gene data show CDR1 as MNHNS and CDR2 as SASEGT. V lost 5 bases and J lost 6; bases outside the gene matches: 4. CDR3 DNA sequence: TGTGCCAGCAGTAGCGACAGGGTTCAGCCCCAGCATTTT. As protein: CASSSDRVQPQHF.

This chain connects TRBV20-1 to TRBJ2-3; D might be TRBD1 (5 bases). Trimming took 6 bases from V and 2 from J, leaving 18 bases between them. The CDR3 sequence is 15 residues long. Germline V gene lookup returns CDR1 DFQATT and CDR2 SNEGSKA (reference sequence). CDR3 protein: CSAARQGEITDTQYF. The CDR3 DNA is TGCAGTGCAGCAAGGCAGGGCGAGATCACAGATACGCAGTATTTT.

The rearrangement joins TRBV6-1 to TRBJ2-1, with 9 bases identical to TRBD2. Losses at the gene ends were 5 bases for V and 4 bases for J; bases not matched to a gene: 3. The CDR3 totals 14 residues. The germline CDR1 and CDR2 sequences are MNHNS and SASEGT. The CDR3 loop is CASSQTSGYNEQFF. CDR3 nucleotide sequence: TGTGCCAGCAGTCAGACTAGCGGATACAATGAGCAGTTCTTC.

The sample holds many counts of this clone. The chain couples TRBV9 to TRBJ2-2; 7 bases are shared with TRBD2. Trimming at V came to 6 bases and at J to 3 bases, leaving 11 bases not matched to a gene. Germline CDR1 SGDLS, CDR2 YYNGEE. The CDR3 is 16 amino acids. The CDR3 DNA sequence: TGTGCCAGCAACCCGTCCTGGGGGGGGGACACCGGGGAGCTGTTTTTT. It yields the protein CASNPSWGGDTGELFF.

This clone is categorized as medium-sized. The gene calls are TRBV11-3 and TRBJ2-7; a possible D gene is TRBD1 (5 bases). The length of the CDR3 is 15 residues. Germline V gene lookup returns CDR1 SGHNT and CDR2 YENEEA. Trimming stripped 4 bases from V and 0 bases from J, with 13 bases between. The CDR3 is CASSYRQRSSYEQYF. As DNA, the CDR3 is TGTGCCAGCAGCTATAGACAGAGAAGCTCCTACGAGCAGTACTTC.

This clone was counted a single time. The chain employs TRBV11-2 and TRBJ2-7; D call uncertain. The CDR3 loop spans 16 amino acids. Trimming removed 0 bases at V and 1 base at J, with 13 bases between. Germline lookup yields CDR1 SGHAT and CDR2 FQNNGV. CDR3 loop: CASSLDRPGSSYEQYF. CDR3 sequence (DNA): TGTGCCAGCAGCTTAGATCGCCCAGGCTCATCCTACGAGCAGTACTTC.